The next 5 T cell receptor beta chains were all read from a single sample in a study of identical twins. TCRdb reanalysed the 5' RACE reads using MiXCR and keeps one entry per CDR3 protein. This sample has 690,000 or so distinct CDR3 sequences, with 8.5% to 9.5% found just once. The same data also went into a second study, on yellow fever vaccine responses in identical twins.

Sequencing input: PBMCs. All receptors come from a woman younger than 30 in good health.

This clonotype appeared a few times. The chain links TRBV12-3 or TRBV12-4 to TRBJ1-2; D may be TRBD1 (5 bases). The V end lost 5 bases, the J end lost 3 bases, and 13 bases lay between the germline ends. The CDR3 length is 14 residues. The CDR3 protein is CASSPETAYYGYTF. DNA for the CDR3: TGTGCCAGCAGTCCAGAGACAGCCTACTATGGCTACACCTTC.

In its sample, this clonotype was seen many times. The chain links TRBV12-3 or TRBV12-4 to TRBJ1-1, with TRBD1 matching over 7 bases. J was trimmed by 6 bases and V by 2 bases; bases with no gene match: 9. CDR3 size: 15 residues. CDR3 residues: CASSLRATGEAEAFF. CDR3 sequence (DNA): TGTGCCAGCAGTTTAAGGGCCACAGGGGAGGCTGAAGCTTTCTTT.

This CDR3 is CATLGQGFEQFF. The DNA of the CDR3 is TGTGCCACCTTGGGGCAGGGCTTTGAGCAGTTCTTC. The chain is built from TRBV10-3 and TRBJ2-1; a weak D match, TRBD1 (5 bases). CDR1 and CDR2 (germline): ENHRY, SYGVKD. This CDR3 region has 12 residues. V was shortened by 10 bases and J by 9 bases, with 16 bases between the two germline ends.

This clonotype was detected only a few times. At one boundary the junction diverges from the germline segment, which might be a read error. The J gene is TRBJ2-7, the V gene TRBV28, with D tentatively TRBD1 (5 bases). This CDR3 is built from 14 residues. Germline CDR1 is MDHEN and CDR2 is SYDVKM. CDR3 DNA: TGTGCCAGCAACGCCGACCCAGGACAATACGGGCAGTACTTC. Translation gives CASNADPGQYGQYF.

Only a few counts were recorded for this clonotype. The chain recombines TRBV2 with TRBJ1-2; a possible D gene is TRBD1 (5 bases). From germline, CDR1 is SNHLY and CDR2 FYNNEI. V gave up 11 bases and J gave up 5 bases, with 9 bases separating them. This CDR3 has 10 residues. As DNA, the CDR3 is TGTGCCGGTCGGGGGTATGGCTACACCTTC. It codes for CAGRGYGYTF.